This T cell receptor (beta chain) was captured in a study of T cell clonotyping in hematopoietic cell transplantation. This table comes from immunoSEQ multiplex PCR, and its TCRdb copy is limited to in-frame clones, with some not included. The sample lists 25,000 or so clones; under 85% were seen once. The study, taken as a whole, reports: Recipient TCR diversity dropped after transplant; expanded clonotypes rose from day 30 to 180. No sorting was done, leaving CD4 and CD8 contributions mixed.

With 5 bases removed from V and 4 bases from J, the gap between germline ends came to 6 bases. Germline loops: CDR1 MNHEY, CDR2 SVGAGI. The CDR3 has 12 amino acids. In the case of this clone: The antigen remains unidentified.

The time point: recipient sample about 28 days before transplant, after cytoreduction. Recipient blood drawn about 28 days pretransplant and days 30, 100, 180 after. This chain joins TRBV6-5 and TRBJ1-5; D unresolved. The receptor was derived from a man aged 45-65 years with myelodysplastic syndrome. Some clones in this sample may be carry-over from other donors' samples. Material: peripheral blood mononuclear cells, obtained before stem cell transplant. For the CDR3, the DNA is TGTGCCAGCAGTCAACCGAATCAGCCCCAGCATTTT. Translated: CASSQPNQPQHF.